This record looks at one TCR beta chain sequence and its context. The PCR employed 60 Vbeta primers together with 13 Jbeta primers. Only in-frame clones appear in the TCRdb table, and some are missing; sequencing was by immunoSEQ multiplex PCR. The sample lists 100,000 to 150,000 clones; about three quarters were seen once. The CDR3 length is 17 residues. J lost 2 bases, V lost 0 bases, and 6 bases had no gene match. Germline lookup yields CDR1 SGHNT and CDR2 YENEEA. This sample is part of a study of cytomegalovirus exposure and HLA in healthy donors. The sample taken for sequencing was PBMCs. The TCR was taken from a man aged 50-59 years in good health and CMV-seropositive. The genes are TRBV11-3 and TRBJ2-3, with 9 bases lining up with TRBD2. CDR3 in amino acids: CASSLEESSGNTDTQYF. CDR3 bases: TGTGCCAGCAGCTTAGAGGAGTCTAGCGGGAACACAGATACGCAGTATTTT. The variable domain in full, completed from reference TRBV11-3 and TRBJ2-3, reads EAGVVQSPRYKIIEKKQPVAFWCNPISGHNTLYWYLQNLGQGPELLIRYENEEAVDDSQLPKDRFSAERLKGVDSTLKIQPAELGDSAVYLCASSLEESSGNTDTQYFGPGTRLTVL.